This T cell receptor beta chain was recovered during a study of cytomegalovirus exposure and HLA in healthy donors. Whole-study context: There were around 100 million unique TCR beta sequences, drawn from about 180 million T cells, in an earlier analysis.

PCR amplification relied on 60 Vbeta primers (plus 13 Jbeta primers). Measured with immunoSEQ multiplex PCR; TCRdb has only the in-frame clones, and not every one. The sample carries some 150,000 clones, 75% to 85% recorded once. Details on this clone: Antigen specificity is unknown.

Points from the study as a whole: In vitro assays verified that three CMV-associated chains recognized CMV antigens specifically.

The CDR3 length is 17 residues. Germline V gene lookup returns CDR1 SGHRS and CDR2 YFSETQ. V lost 5 bases and J lost 2; bases outside the gene matches: 12. Sequenced input: PBMCs. The J gene is TRBJ2-2, the V gene TRBV5-1; TRBD1 matches at 7 bases. The clonotype originates from a woman aged 50 to 60 in good health and CMV-seropositive. CDR3: CASSTPAGTENTGELFF. DNA of the CDR3: TGCGCCAGCAGTACGCCCGCCGGGACAGAAAACACCGGGGAGCTGTTTTTT.